The sequence of this T cell receptor beta chain was determined in a study of cytomegalovirus exposure and HLA in healthy donors. For the study at large: Sequencing of about 179 million T cells in an earlier analysis found 95 million to 120 million unique TCR beta sequences. Study-wide results and caveats: High sensitivity and specificity were reportedly achieved when the classifier diagnosed cytomegalovirus status.

This clone was observed a single time. Its antigen is not known. Germline V gene lookup returns CDR1 MGHRA and CDR2 YSYEKL. The V gene lost 0 bases and the J gene lost 0 bases, with 8 bases spanning the gap. The CDR3 covers 15 residues. PCR was performed using 60 Vbeta and 13 Jbeta primers. TCRdb's table, derived via immunoSEQ multiplex PCR, lists solely in-frame clones and lacks some. This table has roughly 150,000 clones, approximately 84% appearing once. Sequenced: PBMCs. The sequence was obtained from a man aged 25 to 40 in good health and CMV-seronegative. The genes are TRBV4-1 and TRBJ2-5; D call uncertain. The CDR3 sequence: CASSQERINQETQYF. The CDR3 DNA reads as TGCGCCAGCAGCCAAGAGAGGATAAACCAAGAGACCCAGTACTTC.